These T cell receptor beta chains were read from a single sample in a study of tissue T cells after allogeneic stem cell transplantation. Only in-frame clones appear in the TCRdb table, and some are missing; sequencing was by immunoSEQ multiplex PCR. The sample holds some 2,000 clones, around 61% seen once. Sequences were derived from transverse colon tissue, sampled at autopsy. These receptors all come from a male patient over 55 with steroid-refractory graft-versus-host disease after an allogeneic stem cell transplant. Some T cells could come from the graft donor. Each CDR3 is given with its conserved first and last residue. D genes are given only for firm matches. Clone size is not always given. Where it is, it says once, few, many or a class for expanded clones.

size: few; J: TRBJ1-4; D: TRBD1; V: TRBV19; DNA: TGTGCCAGTAGTCCACGGGGGACAGGTCCTGAAAAACTGTTTTTT; CDR3: CASSPRGTGPEKLFF
size: -; J: TRBJ2-6; D: -; V: TRBV7-2; DNA: TGTGCCAGCAGCTCCTTGTCCCGGGCCAACGTCCTGACTTTC; CDR3: CASSSLSRANVLTF
size: once; J: TRBJ2-5; D: -; V: TRBV7-6; DNA: TGTGCCAGCAGCTCTCAGGAGACCCAGTACTTC; CDR3: CASSSQETQYF
size: -; J: TRBJ1-4; D: TRBD1; V: TRBV6-2/TRBV6-3; DNA: TGTGCCAGCAGCAACGGGGGACAGATTCTTTTT; CDR3: CASSNGGQILF
size: -; J: TRBJ2-5; D: -; V: TRBV5-1; DNA: TGCGCCAGCAGCTCCCGGGACCCCGTTGGAGAGACCCAGTACTTC; CDR3: CASSSRDPVGETQYF
size: -; J: TRBJ2-2; D: TRBD1; V: TRBV9; DNA: TGTGCCAGCAGCGTTGGGTTGAGGACAGGGGCGAACACCGGGGAGCTGTTTTTT; CDR3: CASSVGLRTGANTGELFF
size: -; J: TRBJ2-7; D: TRBD2; V: TRBV6-2/TRBV6-3; DNA: TGTGCCAGCAGTACTCCAGCGGGGGTCTCCTACGAGCAGTACTTC; CDR3: CASSTPAGVSYEQYF
size: few; J: TRBJ1-1; D: -; V: TRBV24-1; DNA: TGTGCCACCAGTCGTGTGGGAAGCACTGAAGCTTTCTTT; CDR3: CATSRVGSTEAFF
size: -; J: TRBJ1-2; D: -; V: TRBV3-1/TRBV3-2; DNA: TGTGCCAGCAGCCAAACAGCTAACTATGGCTACACCTTC; CDR3: CASSQTANYGYTF
size: -; J: TRBJ2-1; D: -; V: TRBV20-1; DNA: TGCAGTGCTAGTTTAACCTCCTCCTACAATGAGCAGTTCTTC; CDR3: CSASLTSSYNEQFF
size: few; J: TRBJ2-6; D: TRBD1; V: TRBV18; DNA: TGTGCCAGCTCACGGGCAGGACAGGCTGGGGCCAACGTCCTGACTTTC; CDR3: CASSRAGQAGANVLTF
size: -; J: TRBJ1-2; D: -; V: TRBV6-2/TRBV6-3; DNA: TGTGCCAGCAGTTATTCCCAGGAACGTGGCTACACCTTC; CDR3: CASSYSQERGYTF
size: -; J: TRBJ2-7; D: -; V: TRBV7-9; DNA: TGTGCCAGCAGCCTCCTGGGGGATCGCACCTACGAGCAGTACTTC; CDR3: CASSLLGDRTYEQYF
size: -; J: TRBJ2-5; D: TRBD1; V: TRBV9; DNA: TGTGCCAGCAGCGTAGGACCCACAGGGGGCCGGGAGACCCAGTACTTC; CDR3: CASSVGPTGGRETQYF
size: -; J: TRBJ1-2; D: -; V: TRBV7-9; DNA: TGTGCCAGCAGCCGCCATAACAGGGTTATCGGCTACACCTTC; CDR3: CASSRHNRVIGYTF
size: once; J: TRBJ1-5; D: -; V: TRBV4-3; DNA: TGCGCCAGCAGCCAAGAGGTTCGGACATGGGGCAATCAGCCCCAGCATTTT; CDR3: CASSQEVRTWGNQPQHF
size: -; J: TRBJ2-7; D: -; V: TRBV18; DNA: TGTGCCAGCTCACCCCTCTTGGGGGTTAAAGACGAGCAGTACTTC; CDR3: CASSPLLGVKDEQYF
size: -; J: TRBJ2-2; D: TRBD1; V: TRBV9; DNA: TGTGCCAGCAGACAGGGGAGCACCGGGGAGCTGTTTTTT; CDR3: CASRQGSTGELFF
size: -; J: TRBJ2-2; D: -; V: TRBV19; DNA: TGTGCCAGTAGTATCGGGATGGGCACCGGGGAGCTGTTTTTT; CDR3: CASSIGMGTGELFF
size: -; J: TRBJ1-4; D: -; V: TRBV2; DNA: TGTGCCAGCAGTGGACGGGGGCTGGTTGCTAATGAAAAACTGTTTTTT; CDR3: CASSGRGLVANEKLFF
size: once; J: TRBJ2-1; D: -; V: TRBV4-2; DNA: TGTGCCAGCAGCCAAGATCCTATTGGGAATGAGCAGTTCTTC; CDR3: CASSQDPIGNEQFF
size: -; J: TRBJ2-1; D: TRBD2; V: TRBV2; DNA: TGTGCCAGCAGTGAATTCCGGGGGGTAGGAAATGAGCAGTTCTTC; CDR3: CASSEFRGVGNEQFF
size: -; J: TRBJ2-1; D: -; V: TRBV5-1; DNA: TGCGCCAGCAGCTTGGAGGGTCTGGGAAAAGCTGAGCAGTTCTTC; CDR3: CASSLEGLGKAEQFF
size: -; J: TRBJ1-1; D: TRBD1; V: TRBV5-4; DNA: TGTGCCAGCAGCTGGGACAGGGGGTACACTGAAGCTTTCTTT; CDR3: CASSWDRGYTEAFF
size: -; J: TRBJ2-4; D: -; V: TRBV5-5; DNA: TGTGCCAGCAGCCAACAGGGTACCATTCAGTACTTC; CDR3: CASSQQGTIQYF
size: -; J: TRBJ1-4; D: -; V: TRBV5-4; DNA: TGTGCCAGCAGCGTTCCAGGACGAGAAAAACTGTTTTTT; CDR3: CASSVPGREKLFF
size: few; J: TRBJ1-1; D: -; V: TRBV19; DNA: TGTGCCAGTAGTACGGGGGGCAAGTTGGTCACTGAAGCTTTCTTT; CDR3: CASSTGGKLVTEAFF
size: -; J: TRBJ2-3; D: -; V: TRBV14; DNA: TGTGCCAGCAGCCTCATCCAGGGGAGTTTCGATACGCAGTATTTT; CDR3: CASSLIQGSFDTQYF
size: -; J: TRBJ2-5; D: -; V: TRBV27; DNA: TGTGCCAGCAGTTTTTCCCCCCAGTACTTC; CDR3: CASSFSPQYF
size: -; J: TRBJ2-7; D: -; V: TRBV29-1; DNA: TGCAGCGCCTCAGGAGGGGGGACCTACGAGCAGTACTTC; CDR3: CSASGGGTYEQYF
size: -; J: TRBJ2-5; D: -; V: TRBV18; DNA: TGTGCCAGCTCACCGCGTGGGGAGACCCAGTACTTC; CDR3: CASSPRGETQYF
size: -; J: TRBJ1-1; D: -; V: TRBV7-9; DNA: TGTGCCAGCAGCAGGGAGGGGCTGGGTGAAGCTTTCTTT; CDR3: CASSREGLGEAFF
size: -; J: TRBJ1-3; D: TRBD1; V: TRBV7-2; DNA: TGTGCCAGCAGCATCGGGACAGGGTCAAACACCATATATTTT; CDR3: CASSIGTGSNTIYF
size: -; J: TRBJ1-5; D: -; V: TRBV6-5; DNA: TGTGCCAGCAGTTACCGACCTTCGGGTCGTCAGCCCCAGCATTTT; CDR3: CASSYRPSGRQPQHF
size: few; J: TRBJ2-3; D: TRBD2; V: TRBV4-2; DNA: TGTGCCAGCAGTCCGGCAACTAGCGGAGCGCCCGGGGGAGATACGCAGTATTTT; CDR3: CASSPATSGAPGGDTQYF
size: -; J: TRBJ1-2; D: -; V: TRBV7-9; DNA: TGTGCCAGCAGCTTAGACATAAGCTATGGCTACACCTTC; CDR3: CASSLDISYGYTF